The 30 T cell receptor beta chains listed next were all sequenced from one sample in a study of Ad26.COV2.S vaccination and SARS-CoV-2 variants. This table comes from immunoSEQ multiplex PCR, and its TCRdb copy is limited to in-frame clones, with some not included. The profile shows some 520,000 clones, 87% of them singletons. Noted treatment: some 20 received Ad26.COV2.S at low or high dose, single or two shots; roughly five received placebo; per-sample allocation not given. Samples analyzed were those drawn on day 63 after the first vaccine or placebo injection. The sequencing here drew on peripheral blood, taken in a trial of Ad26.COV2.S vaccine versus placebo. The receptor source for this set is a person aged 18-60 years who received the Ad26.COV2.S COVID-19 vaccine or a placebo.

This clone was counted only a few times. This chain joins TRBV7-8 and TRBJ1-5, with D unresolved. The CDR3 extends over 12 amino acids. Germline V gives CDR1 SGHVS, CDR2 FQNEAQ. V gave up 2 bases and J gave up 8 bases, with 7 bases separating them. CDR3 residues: CASSLIGKPQHF. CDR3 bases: TGTGCCAGCAGCTTAATTGGTAAGCCCCAGCATTTT.

CDR3 region: CASSATGQGNYGYTF. CDR3 DNA sequence: TGTGCCAGCAGTGCCACGGGACAGGGCAACTATGGCTACACCTTC. This chain connects TRBV27 to TRBJ1-2; TRBD1 aligns across 9 bases. J gave up 2 bases and V 5 bases, and 6 bases lay outside the gene matches. This CDR3 region has 15 residues. Germline assignment: CDR1 MNHEY and CDR2 SMNVEV (reference sequence).

CDR3 in DNA: TGCGCCAGCAGCTTGGAGGTCCAGGCAGATACGCAGTATTTT. This translates into CASSLEVQADTQYF. The chain has TRBV5-1 and TRBJ2-3; D is unclear. Looked up from germline, CDR1 is SGHRS and CDR2 is YFSETQ. V was trimmed by 0 bases and J by 4 bases, leaving 9 bases between them. The CDR3 consists of 14 residues.

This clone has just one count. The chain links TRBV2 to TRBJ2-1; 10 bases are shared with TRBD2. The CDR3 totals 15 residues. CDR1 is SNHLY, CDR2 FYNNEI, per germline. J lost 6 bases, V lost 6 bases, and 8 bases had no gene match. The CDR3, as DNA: TGTGCCAGCAGGGGGCTAGCGGGAGCTTCCAATGAGCAGTTCTTC. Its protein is CASRGLAGASNEQFF.

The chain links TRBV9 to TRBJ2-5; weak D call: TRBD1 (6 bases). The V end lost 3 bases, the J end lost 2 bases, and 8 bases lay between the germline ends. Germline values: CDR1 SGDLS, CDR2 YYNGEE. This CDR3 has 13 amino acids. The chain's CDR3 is CASSGGTQETQYF. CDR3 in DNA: TGTGCCAGCAGCGGGGGGACACAAGAGACCCAGTACTTC.

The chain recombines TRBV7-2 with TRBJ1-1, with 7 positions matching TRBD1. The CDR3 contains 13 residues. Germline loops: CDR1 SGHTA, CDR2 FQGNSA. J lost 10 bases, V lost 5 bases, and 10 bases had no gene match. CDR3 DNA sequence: TGTGCCAGCAGCATCAATGCGGGACAGAGAGCTTTCTTT. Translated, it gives CASSINAGQRAFF.

CDR3 in DNA: TGTGGTGTCCTGCAGGGGCGGACAGATACGCAGTATTTT. This codes for CGVLQGRTDTQYF. This chain uses TRBV28 with TRBJ2-3; weak D call: TRBD1 (6 bases). Germline values: CDR1 MDHEN, CDR2 SYDVKM. This CDR3 is built from 13 residues.

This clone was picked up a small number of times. The DNA of the CDR3 is TGTGCCACCAGTGCTACCGGGACAGGGGTTTGGGAGCAGTACTTC. It codes for CATSATGTGVWEQYF. The V call is TRBV24-1, the J call TRBJ2-7, with 10 bases matching TRBD1. CDR3 length equals 15 residues. The germline CDR1 and CDR2 sequences are KGHDR and SFDVKD. After removal of 5 bases from V and 7 bases from J, the junction contained 10 bases not matched to a gene.

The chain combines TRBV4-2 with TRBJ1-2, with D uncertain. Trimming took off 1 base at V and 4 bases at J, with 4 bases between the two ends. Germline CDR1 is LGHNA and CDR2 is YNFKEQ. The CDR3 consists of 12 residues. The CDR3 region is CASSQVAYGYTF. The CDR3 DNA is TGTGCCAGCAGCCAAGTGGCCTATGGCTACACCTTC.

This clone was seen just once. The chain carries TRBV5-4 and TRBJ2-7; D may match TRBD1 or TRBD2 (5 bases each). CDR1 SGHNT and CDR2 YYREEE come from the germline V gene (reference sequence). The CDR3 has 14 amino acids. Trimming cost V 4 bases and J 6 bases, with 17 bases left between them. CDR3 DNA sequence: TGTGCCAGCAGCCGAGAGGGGACCCGGCTCGAGCAGTACTTC. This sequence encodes CASSREGTRLEQYF.

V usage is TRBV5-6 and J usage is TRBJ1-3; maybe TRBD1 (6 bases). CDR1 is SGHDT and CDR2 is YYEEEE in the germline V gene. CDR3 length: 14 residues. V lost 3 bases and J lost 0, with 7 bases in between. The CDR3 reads CASSSTGSGNTIYF. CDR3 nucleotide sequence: TGTGCCAGCAGCTCGACAGGCTCTGGAAACACCATATATTTT. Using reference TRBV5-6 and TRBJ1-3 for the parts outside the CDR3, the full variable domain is DAGVTQSPTHLIKTRGQQVTLRCSPKSGHDTVSWYQQALGQGPQFIFQYYEEEERQRGNFPDRFSGHQFPNYSSELNVNALLLGDSALYLCASSSTGSGNTIYFGEGSWLTVV.

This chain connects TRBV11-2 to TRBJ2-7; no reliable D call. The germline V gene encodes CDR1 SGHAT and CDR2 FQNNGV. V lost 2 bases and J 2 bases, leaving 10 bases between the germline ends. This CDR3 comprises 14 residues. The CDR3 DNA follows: TGTGCCAGCAGCTTAATCTCCCACCCCTACGAGCAGTACTTC. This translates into CASSLISHPYEQYF.

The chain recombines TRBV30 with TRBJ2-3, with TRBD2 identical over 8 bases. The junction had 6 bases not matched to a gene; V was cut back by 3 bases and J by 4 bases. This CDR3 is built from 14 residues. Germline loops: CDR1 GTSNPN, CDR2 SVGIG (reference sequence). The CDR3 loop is CAWRRTSWADTQYF. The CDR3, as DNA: TGTGCCTGGAGAAGGACTAGCTGGGCAGATACGCAGTATTTT.

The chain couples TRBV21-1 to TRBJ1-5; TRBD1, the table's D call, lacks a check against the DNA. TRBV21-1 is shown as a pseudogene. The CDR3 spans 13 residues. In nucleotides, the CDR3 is TGTGCCAGCAGCAATAGGGGAAGGCAGCCCCAGCATTTT. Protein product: CASSNRGRQPQHF.

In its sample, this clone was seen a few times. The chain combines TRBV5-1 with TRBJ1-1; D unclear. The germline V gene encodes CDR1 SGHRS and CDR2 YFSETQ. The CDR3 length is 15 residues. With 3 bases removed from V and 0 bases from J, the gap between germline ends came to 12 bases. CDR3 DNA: TGCGCCAGCAGCTACTCCGAGGTGCTGAACACTGAAGCTTTCTTT. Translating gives CASSYSEVLNTEAFF.

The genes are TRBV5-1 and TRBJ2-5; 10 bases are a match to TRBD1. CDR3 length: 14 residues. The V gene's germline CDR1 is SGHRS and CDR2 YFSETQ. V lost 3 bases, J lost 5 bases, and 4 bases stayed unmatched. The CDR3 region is CASSWTGGRETQYF. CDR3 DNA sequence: TGCGCCAGCAGCTGGACAGGGGGGAGGGAGACCCAGTACTTC.

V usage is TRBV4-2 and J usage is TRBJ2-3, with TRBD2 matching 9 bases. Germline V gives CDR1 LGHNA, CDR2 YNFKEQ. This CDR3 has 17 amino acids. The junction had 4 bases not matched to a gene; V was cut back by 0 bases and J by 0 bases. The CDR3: CASSQELAGYSTDTQYF. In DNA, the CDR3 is TGTGCCAGCAGCCAAGAGCTAGCGGGGTATAGCACAGATACGCAGTATTTT.

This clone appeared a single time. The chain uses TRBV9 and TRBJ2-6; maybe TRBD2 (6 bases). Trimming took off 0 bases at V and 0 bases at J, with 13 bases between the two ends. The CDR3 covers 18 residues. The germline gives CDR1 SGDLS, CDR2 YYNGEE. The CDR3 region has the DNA TGTGCCAGCAGCGTAGTAGGAGGGGTCCACTCTGGGGCCAACGTCCTGACTTTC. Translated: CASSVVGGVHSGANVLTF.

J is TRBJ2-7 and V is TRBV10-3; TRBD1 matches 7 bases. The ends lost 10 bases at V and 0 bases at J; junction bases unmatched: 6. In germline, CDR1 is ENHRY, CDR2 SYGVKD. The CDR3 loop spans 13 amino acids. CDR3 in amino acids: CATTRDSSYEQYF. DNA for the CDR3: TGTGCCACCACCAGGGACAGCTCCTACGAGCAGTACTTC.

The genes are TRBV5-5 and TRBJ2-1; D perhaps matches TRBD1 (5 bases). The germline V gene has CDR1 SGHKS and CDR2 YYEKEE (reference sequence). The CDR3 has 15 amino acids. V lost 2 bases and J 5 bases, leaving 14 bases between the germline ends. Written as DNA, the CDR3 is TGTGCCAGCAGCTTTACATCAGGGTATAACAATGAGCAGTTCTTC. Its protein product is CASSFTSGYNNEQFF.

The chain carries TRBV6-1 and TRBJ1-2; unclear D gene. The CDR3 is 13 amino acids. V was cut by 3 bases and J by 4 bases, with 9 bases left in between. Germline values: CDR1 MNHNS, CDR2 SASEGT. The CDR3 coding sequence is TGTGCCAGCAGTGACAGTTTATTCTATGGCTACACCTTC. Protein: CASSDSLFYGYTF.

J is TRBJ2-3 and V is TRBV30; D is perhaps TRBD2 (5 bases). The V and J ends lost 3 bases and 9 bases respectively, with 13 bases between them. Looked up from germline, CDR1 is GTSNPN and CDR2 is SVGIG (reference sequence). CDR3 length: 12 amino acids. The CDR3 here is CAWSSPRGTQYF. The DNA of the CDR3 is TGTGCCTGGAGCTCGCCTCGCGGGACGCAGTATTTT. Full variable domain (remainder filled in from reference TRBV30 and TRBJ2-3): SQTIHQWPATLVQPVGSPLSLECTVEGTSNPNLYWYRQAAGRGLQLLFYSVGIGQISSEVPQNLSASRPQDRQFILSSKKLLLSDSGFYLCAWSSPRGTQYFGPGTRLTVL.

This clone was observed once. CDR3 protein: CSASWDHEAFF. The CDR3 DNA reads as TGCAGTGCTAGCTGGGACCACGAAGCTTTCTTT. V is TRBV20-1 and J is TRBJ1-1; tentatively, D is TRBD1 (5 bases). CDR1 is DFQATT, CDR2 SNEGSKA, per germline (reference sequence). V was trimmed by 3 bases and J by 8 bases, leaving 10 bases between them. CDR3 length: 11 residues.

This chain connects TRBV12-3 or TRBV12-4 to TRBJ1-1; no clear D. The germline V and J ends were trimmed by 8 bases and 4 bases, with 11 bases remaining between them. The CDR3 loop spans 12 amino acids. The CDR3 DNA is TGTGCCAGCGGTGTCGGGCTCACTGAAGCTTTCTTT. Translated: CASGVGLTEAFF.

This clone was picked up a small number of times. In nucleotides, the CDR3 is TGTGCCAGCAGTGCTTTCCGGGCTTTCTTT. Protein product: CASSAFRAFF. V and J are TRBV2 and TRBJ1-1; D is undetermined. Trimming shortened V by 4 bases and J by 11 bases, and 8 bases separated the two germline ends. CDR3 length: 10 amino acids. Germline assignment: CDR1 SNHLY and CDR2 FYNNEI. Full variable domain (missing parts from reference TRBV2 and TRBJ1-1): EPEVTQTPSHQVTQMGQEVILRCVPISNHLYFYWYRQILGQKVEFLVSFYNNEISEKSEIFDDQFSVERPDGSNFTLKIRSTKLEDSAMYFCASSAFRAFFGQGTRLTVV.

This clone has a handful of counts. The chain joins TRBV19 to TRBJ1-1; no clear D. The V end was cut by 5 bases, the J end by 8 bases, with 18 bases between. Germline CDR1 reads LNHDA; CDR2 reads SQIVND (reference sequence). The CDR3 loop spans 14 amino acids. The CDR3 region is CASSVSATPDEAFF. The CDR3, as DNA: TGTGCCAGTAGTGTATCCGCCACCCCGGACGAAGCTTTCTTT.

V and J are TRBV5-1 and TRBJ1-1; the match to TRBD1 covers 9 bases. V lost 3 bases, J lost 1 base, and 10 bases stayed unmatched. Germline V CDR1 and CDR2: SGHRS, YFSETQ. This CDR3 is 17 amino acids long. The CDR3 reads CASSSPRGTGRNTEAFF. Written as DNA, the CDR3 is TGCGCCAGCAGCTCTCCCCGGGGGACAGGGAGGAACACTGAAGCTTTCTTT.

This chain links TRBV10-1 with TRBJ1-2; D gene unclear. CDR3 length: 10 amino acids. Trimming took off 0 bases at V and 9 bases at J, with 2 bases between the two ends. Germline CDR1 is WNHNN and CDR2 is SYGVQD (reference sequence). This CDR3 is CASSESSYTF. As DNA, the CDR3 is TGCGCCAGCAGTGAGTCGAGCTACACCTTC.

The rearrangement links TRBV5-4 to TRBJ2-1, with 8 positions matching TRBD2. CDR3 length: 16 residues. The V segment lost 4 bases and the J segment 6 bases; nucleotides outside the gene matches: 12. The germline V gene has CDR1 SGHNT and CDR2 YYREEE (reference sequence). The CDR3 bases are TGTGCCAGCAGCAGCATACGAGCGGGAGCGAGCAATGAGCAGTTCTTC. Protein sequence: CASSSIRAGASNEQFF.

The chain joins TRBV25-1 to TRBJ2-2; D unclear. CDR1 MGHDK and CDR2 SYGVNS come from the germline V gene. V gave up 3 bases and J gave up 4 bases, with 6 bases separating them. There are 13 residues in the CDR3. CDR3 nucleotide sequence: TGTGCCAGCAGTGACCTCAGCACCGGGGAGCTGTTTTTT. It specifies CASSDLSTGELFF. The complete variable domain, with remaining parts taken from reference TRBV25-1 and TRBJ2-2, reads EADIYQTPRYLVIGTGKKITLECSQTMGHDKMYWYQQDPGMELHLIHYSYGVNSTEKGDLSSESTVSRIRTEHFPLTLESARPSHTSQYLCASSDLSTGELFFGEGSRLTVL.